The 20 T cell receptor beta chains below all came from one sample that was sequenced in a study of early T cells in non-severe SARS-CoV-2 infection. Each CDR3 protein gets one entry after TCRdb re-called the 5' RACE reads with MiXCR. The repertoire holds about 32,000 distinct CDR3 sequences, around 5% seen once, with roughly 3.6% in the top ten. Sample: whole blood. These receptors were obtained from an adult who was a healthcare worker with PCR-confirmed SARS-CoV-2 infection or an uninfected control (not recorded which).

The CDR3: CASSRDGDTEAFF. DNA of the CDR3: TGTGCCAGCAGCCGCGACGGGGACACTGAAGCTTTCTTT. V usage is TRBV5-4 and J usage is TRBJ1-1; D not certain. The V end was cut by 4 bases, the J end by 3 bases, with 10 bases between. Germline lookup yields CDR1 SGHNT and CDR2 YYREEE (reference sequence). This CDR3 has 13 residues.

The table lists this clonotype with many counts. The chain has TRBV28 and TRBJ2-1; D is uncertain. Germline CDR1 reads MDHEN; CDR2 reads SYDVKM. Trimming pared 4 bases from V and 0 bases from J, leaving 7 bases between. This CDR3 has 14 amino acids. The CDR3 DNA reads TGTGCCAGCAGTTATGAGAGCTCCTACAATGAGCAGTTCTTC. It translates to CASSYESSYNEQFF. The full variable domain, completed using reference TRBV28 and TRBJ2-1, is DVKVTQSSRYLVKRTGEKVFLECVQDMDHENMFWYRQDPGLGLRLIYFSYDVKMKEKGDIPEGYSVSREKKERFSLILESASTNQTSMYLCASSYESSYNEQFFGPGTRLTVL.

This rearrangement joins TRBV20-1 to TRBJ2-1; D not resolved. Deletions cut 0 bases from V and 5 bases from J, with 14 bases between. This CDR3 region has 15 residues. Germline values: CDR1 DFQATT, CDR2 SNEGSKA (reference sequence). CDR3 sequence (DNA): TGCAGTGCTAGAGATTTGGCAGCGTTGGACAATGAGCAGTTCTTC. Translating gives CSARDLAALDNEQFF.

The chain is built from TRBV18 and TRBJ2-2; possible D gene TRBD1, 6 bases. CDR1 is KGHSH and CDR2 is LQKENI in the germline V gene. V was shortened by 1 base and J by 0 bases, with 21 bases between the two germline ends. The CDR3 sequence is 20 residues long. CDR3 in DNA: TGTGCCAGCTCACCACGGTCAGGGGCCATCGCTGCGACGAACACCGGGGAGCTGTTTTTT. It encodes CASSPRSGAIAATNTGELFF.

This clonotype was observed at least ten times. The chain carries TRBV7-3 and TRBJ2-2; D remains ambiguous. Germline-derived CDR1 and CDR2 are SGHTA and FQGTGA. The CDR3 consists of 13 residues. V lost 4 bases and J 5 bases, leaving 8 bases between the germline ends. The CDR3 DNA is TGTGCCAGCAGCTACCAAAAGACCGGGGAGCTGTTTTTT. This translates into CASSYQKTGELFF.

This clonotype occurred a few times. The chain has TRBV29-1 and TRBJ2-3; either TRBD1 or TRBD2 may supply D (5 bases each). The CDR3 is 15 residues long. The germline V gene has CDR1 SQVTM and CDR2 ANQGSEA. Trimming took off 4 bases at V and 12 bases at J, with 26 bases between the two ends. CDR3 in amino acids: CSVAAPGTGAAFQYF. The CDR3 DNA follows: TGCAGCGTTGCGGCCCCCGGAACCGGGGCGGCTTTTCAGTATTTT.

This clonotype was seen a handful of times. The V gene is TRBV6-1, the J gene TRBJ2-3; maybe TRBD1 (6 bases). Trimming left V 6 bases short and J 3 bases short, with 16 bases between. CDR1 is MNHNS and CDR2 is SASEGT in the germline V gene. The CDR3 consists of 15 residues. The CDR3 loop reads CASSGSGGHTDTQYF. In DNA, the CDR3 is TGTGCCAGCAGCGGAAGTGGGGGACATACAGATACGCAGTATTTT.

This chain connects TRBV15 to TRBJ1-4; D is ambiguous. The V gene's germline CDR1 is LNHNV and CDR2 YYDKDF (reference sequence). This CDR3 spans 16 amino acids. Trimming left V 5 bases short and J 0 bases short, with 13 bases between. This chain's CDR3 is CATSVLFSPTNEKLFF. In DNA, the CDR3 is TGTGCCACCAGCGTTTTATTTTCCCCAACTAATGAAAAACTGTTTTTT.

At least ten counts were recorded for this clonotype. The V gene is TRBV6-2 or TRBV6-3, the J gene TRBJ1-1, with TRBD1 identical over 7 bases. After removal of 4 bases from V and 0 bases from J, the junction contained 11 bases not matched to a gene. There are 17 residues in the CDR3. Germline values: CDR1 MNHEY, CDR2 SVGEGT. In DNA form, the CDR3 reads TGTGCCAGCAGTTCCCTCCGGGACAGCACTTTGAACACTGAAGCTTTCTTT. It translates to CASSSLRDSTLNTEAFF.

This clonotype came up a few times. J is TRBJ2-7 and V is TRBV20-1, with 7 positions matching TRBD2. V gave up 6 bases and J gave up 2 bases; unmatched junction bases: 10. This CDR3 has 14 amino acids. In germline, CDR1 is DFQATT, CDR2 SNEGSKA (reference sequence). Written as DNA, the CDR3 is TGCAGTGCCGGGGACCAGCGGGGAACCTACGAGCAGTACTTC. Protein sequence: CSAGDQRGTYEQYF.

In this sample, this clonotype turned up many times. CDR3 loop: CASVSYSGANVLTF. The CDR3 region has the DNA TGTGCCAGCGTTTCGTACTCTGGGGCCAACGTCCTGACTTTC. The rearrangement links TRBV28 to TRBJ2-6, with unresolved D. The CDR3 is 14 residues long. Per germline, CDR1 MDHEN and CDR2 SYDVKM. V gave up 8 bases and J gave up 0 bases, with 8 bases separating them.

Many counts were recorded for this clonotype. The rearrangement links TRBV20-1 to TRBJ2-1; D possibly corresponds to TRBD2 (5 bases). The CDR3 contains 15 residues. Germline loops: CDR1 DFQATT, CDR2 SNEGSKA (reference sequence). Trimming took off 4 bases at V and 0 bases at J, with 13 bases between the two ends. The CDR3 sequence is CSATLDSSSYNEQFF. DNA of the CDR3: TGCAGTGCTACCTTGGACTCGAGCTCCTACAATGAGCAGTTCTTC.

This clonotype was seen more than once but under ten times. V and J are TRBV7-7 and TRBJ2-1, with a tentative D call TRBD2 (6 bases). Germline V gene data show CDR1 as SSHAT and CDR2 as FNYEAQ (reference sequence). V was shortened by 5 bases and J by 2 bases, with 13 bases between the two germline ends. The CDR3 is 15 amino acids. CDR3 sequence (DNA): TGTGCCAGCAGCCGCGATAGCGGAACCTACAATGAGCAGTTCTTC. Amino acids: CASSRDSGTYNEQFF.

The sample holds many counts of this clonotype. The chain links TRBV7-2 to TRBJ1-2, with D possibly matching TRBD1 (5 bases). Trimming stripped 1 base from V and 3 bases from J, with 9 bases between. Germline CDR1 is SGHTA and CDR2 is FQGNSA. The CDR3 is 14 amino acids. The CDR3 bases are TGTGCCAGCAGCTTAGTTCAGGGAGACTATGGCTACACCTTC. Its translation: CASSLVQGDYGYTF.

Turning to this clonotype: It may be a read error: a sequence one base away is much more abundant. CDR3: CVSSPGGDLYNEQFF. For the CDR3, the DNA is TGTGTCAGCAGCCCGGGGGGAGACCTCTACAATGAGCAGTTCTTC. V is TRBV11-3 and J is TRBJ2-1, with 7 nucleotides matching TRBD2. The CDR3 sequence is 15 residues long. CDR1 and CDR2 from the germline V gene are SGHNT and YENEEA.

This clonotype came up many times. The chain recombines TRBV5-1 with TRBJ2-7, with 7 bases aligning to TRBD1. The J segment lost 3 bases and the V segment lost 0 bases, leaving 9 bases of the junction unmatched. Germline V lookup: CDR1 SGHRS, CDR2 YFSETQ. CDR3 size: 16 residues. CDR3 protein: CASSLAQGQIVYEQYF. The CDR3 DNA follows: TGCGCCAGCAGCTTGGCCCAGGGACAGATTGTCTACGAGCAGTACTTC.

This chain connects TRBV7-9 to TRBJ2-1; 7 bases agree with TRBD2. This CDR3 spans 14 amino acids. CDR1 and CDR2 (germline): SEHNR, FQNEAQ (reference sequence). The J segment lost 4 bases and the V segment lost 4 bases, leaving 4 bases of the junction unmatched. The CDR3 DNA sequence: TGTGCCAGCAGCTGGGGACTACGATACAATGAGCAGTTCTTC. Its translation: CASSWGLRYNEQFF.

This clonotype was seen at least ten times. The chain joins TRBV7-9 to TRBJ2-1; 10 nucleotides match TRBD2. The J segment lost 3 bases and the V segment lost 5 bases, leaving 7 bases of the junction unmatched. CDR3 size: 16 residues. Germline values: CDR1 SEHNR, CDR2 FQNEAQ (reference sequence). The chain's CDR3 is CASSTFSGRNYNEQFF. The CDR3 nucleotides are TGTGCCAGCAGCACTTTTAGCGGGAGGAACTACAATGAGCAGTTCTTC.

V gene TRBV18 combines with J gene TRBJ2-1, with TRBD2 matching over 8 bases. Germline V lookup: CDR1 KGHSH, CDR2 LQKENI. The CDR3 has 15 amino acids. Losses at the gene ends were 5 bases for V and 6 bases for J; bases not matched to a gene: 9. DNA of the CDR3: TGTGCCAGCTCATCTCTTTCGACTAGCGTCAATGAGCAGTTCTTC. Translated: CASSSLSTSVNEQFF.

This chain connects TRBV11-2 to TRBJ2-5; 7 bases align to TRBD1. The V gene end was trimmed by 4 bases and the J gene end by 2 bases; junction bases not matched to a gene: 1. The CDR3 is 13 amino acids. The V gene's germline CDR1 is SGHAT and CDR2 FQNNGV. This chain's CDR3 is CASSSGQQETQYF. CDR3 DNA: TGTGCCAGCAGCTCGGGACAGCAAGAGACCCAGTACTTC.